This T cell receptor (beta chain) was captured by sequencing in a study of T cells in Graves' hyperthyroidism and ophthalmopathy. TCR beta CDR3 regions were amplified from RNA. In the first-round RT-PCR of the TCR CDR3, the HTBI primer set was used. A single record per CDR3 protein comes from TCRdb applying MiXCR to the multiplex PCR reads. This table holds hundreds of thousands of distinct CDR3 sequences, approximately 23% found once. The CDR3 consists of 15 residues. After removal of 6 bases from V and 1 base from J, the junction contained 6 bases not matched to a gene. Germline CDR1 is MNHEY and CDR2 is SVGEGT. Each diagnosis was grounded in clinical symptoms, serum thyroxine and TRAb, thyroid ultrasound, and orbital computed tomography. PBMCs were derived from 10 ml fresh peripheral blood.

The chain carries TRBV6-2 or TRBV6-3 and TRBJ2-7; 10 bases map to TRBD2. The source material was blood. The clonotype comes from a woman in her thirties or forties with Graves' ophthalmopathy. CDR3 bases: TGTGCCAGCAGCATCAAGGGACTAGCGTCCTACGAGCAGTACTTC. This sequence encodes CASSIKGLASYEQYF.